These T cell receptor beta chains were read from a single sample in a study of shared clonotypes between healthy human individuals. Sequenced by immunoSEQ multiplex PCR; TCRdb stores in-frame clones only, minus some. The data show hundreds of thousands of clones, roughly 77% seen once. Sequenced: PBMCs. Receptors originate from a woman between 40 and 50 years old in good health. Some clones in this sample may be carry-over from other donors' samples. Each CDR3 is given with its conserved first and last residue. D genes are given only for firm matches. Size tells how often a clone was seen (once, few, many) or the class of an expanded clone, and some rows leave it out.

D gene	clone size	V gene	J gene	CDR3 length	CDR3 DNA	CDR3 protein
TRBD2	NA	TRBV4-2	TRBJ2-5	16	TGTGCCAGCAGCCCCTCCCCCGGGGCGGGAGGTGAGACCCAGTACTTC	CASSPSPGAGGETQYF
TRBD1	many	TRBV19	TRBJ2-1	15	TGTGCCAGTAGTATGACAGGGGGTAGCAACAATGAGCAGTTCTTC	CASSMTGGSNNEQFF
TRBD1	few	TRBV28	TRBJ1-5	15	TGTGCCAGCAGTTTCTCGGACAGGGGTCATCAGCCCCAGCATTTT	CASSFSDRGHQPQHF
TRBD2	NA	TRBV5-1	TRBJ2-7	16	TGCGCCAGCGCCCAGGAGGCGGGAGGTCTCTCCTACGAGCAGTACTTC	CASAQEAGGLSYEQYF
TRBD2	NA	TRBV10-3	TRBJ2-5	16	TGTGCCATCAGTGAGTCAGGAGGGAGGGCCGGAGAGACCCAGTACTTC	CAISESGGRAGETQYF
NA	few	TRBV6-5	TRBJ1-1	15	TGTGCCAGCACCCCCTCACCAGGGCGGAACACTGAAGCTTTCTTT	CASTPSPGRNTEAFF
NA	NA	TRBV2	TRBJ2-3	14	TGTGCCAGCAGTGTGGGGGCGGGCACAGATACGCAGTATTTT	CASSVGAGTDTQYF
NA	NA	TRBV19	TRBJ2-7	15	TGTGCCAGTAGTATGGGACTCTCGAGCTCCTACGAGCAGTACTTC	CASSMGLSSSYEQYF
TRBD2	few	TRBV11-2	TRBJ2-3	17	TGTGCCAGCAGCTTCAATCCCGGACTAGCGGGAGTGGAAACGCAGTATTTT	CASSFNPGLAGVETQYF
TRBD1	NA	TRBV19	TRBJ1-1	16	TGTGCCAGTAGTCTAACAGGGGCGCGGGGGAACACTGAAGCTTTCTTT	CASSLTGARGNTEAFF
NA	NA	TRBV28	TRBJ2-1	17	TGTGCCAGCAGTACCCTCGGAGGATCGTCACCCTACAATGAGCAGTTCTTC	CASSTLGGSSPYNEQFF
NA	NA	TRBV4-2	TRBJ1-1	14	TGTGCCAGCAGCTTGGGGGGGCGGAACACTGAAGCTTTCTTT	CASSLGGRNTEAFF
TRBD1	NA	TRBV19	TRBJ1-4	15	TGTGCCAGTAAATTGTATGTGACAGGGGATGAAAAACTGTTTTTT	CASKLYVTGDEKLFF
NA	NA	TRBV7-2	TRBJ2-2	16	TGTGCCAGCAGCTTAGTTGGAACGGCCGGGTCCGGGGAGCTGTTTTTT	CASSLVGTAGSGELFF
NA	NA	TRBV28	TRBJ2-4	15	TGTGCCAGCAGTTCGGTTGCTCTAGCCAAAAACATTCAGTACTTC	CASSSVALAKNIQYF
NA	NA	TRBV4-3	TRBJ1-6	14	TGCGCCAGCAGCCAAGGAGGGACTGGTTCACCCCTCCACTTT	CASSQGGTGSPLHF
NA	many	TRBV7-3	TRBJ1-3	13	TGTGCCAGCAGCTTAAGACGGGGGAACACCATATATTTT	CASSLRRGNTIYF
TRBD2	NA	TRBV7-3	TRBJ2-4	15	TGTGCCAGCAGCTTAGGGACTAGCGGGACTGACATTCAGTACTTC	CASSLGTSGTDIQYF
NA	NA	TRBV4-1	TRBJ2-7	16	TGCGCCAGCAGCCCGAGGCAACGGGGAGGTTCCTACGAGCAGTACTTC	CASSPRQRGGSYEQYF
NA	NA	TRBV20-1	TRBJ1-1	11	TGCAGTCACAGGGAGAACACTGAAGCTTTCTTT	CSHRENTEAFF
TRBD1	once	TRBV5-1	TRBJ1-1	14	TGCGCCAGCAGCACGGGACAGCCAGACACTGAAGCTTTCTTT	CASSTGQPDTEAFF
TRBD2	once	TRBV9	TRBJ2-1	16	TGTGCCAGCAGCGGGACTAGCGGGCACTCCTACAATGAGCAGTTCTTC	CASSGTSGHSYNEQFF
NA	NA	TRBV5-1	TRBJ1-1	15	TGCGCCAGCAGCTTGACGGACAGAATGAACACTGAAGCTTTCTTT	CASSLTDRMNTEAFF
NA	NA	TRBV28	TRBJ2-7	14	TGTGCCAGCAGTTTAGGACAGTCTGCGAGGGAGCAGTACTTC	CASSLGQSAREQYF
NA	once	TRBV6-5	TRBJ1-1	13	TGTGCCAGCAGTTACCGGCCGGGAGTTGAAGCTTTCTTT	CASSYRPGVEAFF
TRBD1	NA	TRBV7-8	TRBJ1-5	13	TGTGCCAGCAGCGCGTGGGACAGCCAGCCCCAGCATTTT	CASSAWDSQPQHF
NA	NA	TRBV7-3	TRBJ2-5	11	TGTGCCAGCAGCTCGGGGGAGACCCAGTACTTC	CASSSGETQYF
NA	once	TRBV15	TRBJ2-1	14	TGTGCCACCAGCAGAGATCGCAGCTACAATGAGCAGTTCTTC	CATSRDRSYNEQFF
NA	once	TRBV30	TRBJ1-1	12	TGTGCCTCCTCGAGCGGTAACACTGAAGCTTTCTTT	CASSSGNTEAFF
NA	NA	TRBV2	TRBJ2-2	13	TGTGCCAGCAGTGAGGCGAACACCGGGGAGCTGTTTTTT	CASSEANTGELFF
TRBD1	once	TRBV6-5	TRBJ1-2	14	TGTGTCAGCACCCAATCCATTGGACAGGTCGGCTACACCTTC	CVSTQSIGQVGYTF
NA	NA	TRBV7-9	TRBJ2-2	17	TGTGCCAGCAGTACGGGGTCTCCGGACCCATACACCGGGGAGCTGTTTTTT	CASSTGSPDPYTGELFF
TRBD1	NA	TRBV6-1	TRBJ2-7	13	TGTGCCAGCAGGGGACAGGGGCGCTACGAGCAGTACTTC	CASRGQGRYEQYF
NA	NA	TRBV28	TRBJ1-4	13	TGTGCCAGCCAGGAAGGATTGAATGAAAAACTGTTTTTT	CASQEGLNEKLFF
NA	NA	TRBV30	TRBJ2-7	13	TGTGCCTGGTCCCGGGACCCAACCTACGAGCAGTACTTC	CAWSRDPTYEQYF
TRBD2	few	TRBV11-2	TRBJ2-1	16	TGTGCCAGCAGTGTGCTAGCGGGAGCCCCGGGCGATGAGCAGTTCTTC	CASSVLAGAPGDEQFF
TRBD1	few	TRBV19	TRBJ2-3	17	TGTGCCAGTAGTATAGGATTGACAGGGGGCTTTGGAGATACGCAGTATTTT	CASSIGLTGGFGDTQYF
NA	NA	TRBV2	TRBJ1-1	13	TGTGCCAGCAGCAGAGACCAGAACACTGAAGCTTTCTTT	CASSRDQNTEAFF
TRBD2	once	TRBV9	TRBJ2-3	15	TGTGCCAGCAGCGCGGGACTAGTCGACACAGATACGCAGTATTTT	CASSAGLVDTDTQYF
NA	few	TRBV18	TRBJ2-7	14	TGTGCCAGCTCACCATCCTGGGACACCTACGAGCAGTACTTC	CASSPSWDTYEQYF
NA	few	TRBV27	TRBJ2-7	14	TGTGCCAGCAAAAACAGGGGGGGGCCCTACGAGCAGTACTTC	CASKNRGGPYEQYF
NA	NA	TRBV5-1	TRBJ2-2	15	TGCGCCAGCAGCTTGGTATTAGCGATCACCGGGGAGCTGTTTTTT	CASSLVLAITGELFF